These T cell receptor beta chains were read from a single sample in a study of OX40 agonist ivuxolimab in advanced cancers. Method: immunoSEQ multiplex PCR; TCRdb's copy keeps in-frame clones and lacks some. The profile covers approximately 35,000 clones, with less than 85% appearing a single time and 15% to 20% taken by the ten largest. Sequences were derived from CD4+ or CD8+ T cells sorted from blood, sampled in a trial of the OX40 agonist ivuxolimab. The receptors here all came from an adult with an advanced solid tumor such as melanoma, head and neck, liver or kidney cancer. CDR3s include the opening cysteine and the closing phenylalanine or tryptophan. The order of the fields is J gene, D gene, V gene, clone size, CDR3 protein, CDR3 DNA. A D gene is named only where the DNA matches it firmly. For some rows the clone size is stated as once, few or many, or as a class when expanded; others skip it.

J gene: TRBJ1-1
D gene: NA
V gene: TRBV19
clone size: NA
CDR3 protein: CASRIRADEAFF
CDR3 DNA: TGTGCCAGTAGGATAAGAGCCGATGAAGCTTTCTTT

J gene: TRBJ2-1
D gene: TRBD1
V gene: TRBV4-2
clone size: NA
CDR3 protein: CASSQEVGQGSNEQFF
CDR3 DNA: TGTGCCAGCAGCCAAGAAGTGGGACAGGGTTCAAATGAGCAGTTCTTC

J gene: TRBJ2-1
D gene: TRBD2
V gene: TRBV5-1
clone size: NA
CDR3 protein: CASSLAGLAGSPYNEQFF
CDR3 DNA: TGCGCCAGCAGCTTGGCCGGTCTAGCGGGATCCCCTTACAATGAGCAGTTCTTC

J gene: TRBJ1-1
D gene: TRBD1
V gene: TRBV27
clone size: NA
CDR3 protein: CASSLSTGPNTEAFF
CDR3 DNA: TGTGCCAGCAGTCTCTCGACAGGGCCGAACACTGAAGCTTTCTTT

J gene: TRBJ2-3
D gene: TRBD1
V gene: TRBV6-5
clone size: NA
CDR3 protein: CASSYSGRGDTQYF
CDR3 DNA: TGTGCCAGCAGTTACTCTGGCAGGGGGGATACGCAGTATTTT

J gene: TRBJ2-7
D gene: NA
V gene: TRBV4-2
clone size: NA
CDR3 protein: CTSSQEQGYEQYF
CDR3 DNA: TGTACCAGCAGCCAAGAACAGGGCTACGAGCAGTACTTC

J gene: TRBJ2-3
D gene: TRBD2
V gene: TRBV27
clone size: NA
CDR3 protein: CASESSAGATDTQYF
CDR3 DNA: TGTGCCAGCGAATCCTCAGCGGGAGCTACAGATACGCAGTATTTT

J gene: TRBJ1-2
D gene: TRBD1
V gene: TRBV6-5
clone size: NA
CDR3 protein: CASRTGQGVNYGYTF
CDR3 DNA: TGTGCCAGCAGAACTGGACAGGGGGTTAACTATGGCTACACCTTC

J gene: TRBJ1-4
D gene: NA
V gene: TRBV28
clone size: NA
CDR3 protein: CASSGLRGSNNEKLFF
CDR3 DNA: TGTGCCAGCAGTGGTCTAAGGGGGTCGAATAATGAAAAACTGTTTTTT

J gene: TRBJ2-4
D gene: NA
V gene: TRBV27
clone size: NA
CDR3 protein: CASRDRGTLAKNIQYF
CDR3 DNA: TGTGCCAGCAGGGACAGAGGGACTTTAGCCAAAAACATTCAGTACTTC

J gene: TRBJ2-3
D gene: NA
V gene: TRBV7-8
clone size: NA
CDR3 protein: CASSFFPYDTQYF
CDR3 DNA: TGTGCCAGCAGCTTCTTCCCCTACGATACGCAGTATTTT

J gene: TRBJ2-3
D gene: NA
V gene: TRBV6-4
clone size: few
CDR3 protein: CASSGDSSTDTQYF
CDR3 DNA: TGTGCCAGCAGTGGAGACAGTAGCACAGATACGCAGTATTTT

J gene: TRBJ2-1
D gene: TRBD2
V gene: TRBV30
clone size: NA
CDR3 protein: CAWSSGGGLNEQFF
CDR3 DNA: TGTGCCTGGAGTTCTGGCGGGGGGCTAAATGAGCAGTTCTTC

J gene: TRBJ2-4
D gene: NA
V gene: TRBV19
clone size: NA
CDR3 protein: CASSIIGQPKNIQYF
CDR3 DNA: TGTGCCAGTAGTATAATCGGACAGCCCAAAAACATTCAGTACTTC

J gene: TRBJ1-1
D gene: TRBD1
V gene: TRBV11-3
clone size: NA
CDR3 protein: CASSLEGGGLNTEAFF
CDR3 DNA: TGTGCCAGCAGCTTAGAGGGAGGGGGCCTTAACACTGAAGCTTTCTTT

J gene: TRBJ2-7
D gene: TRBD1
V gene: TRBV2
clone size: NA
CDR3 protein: CAGVDREYDYEQYF
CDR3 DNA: TGTGCCGGGGTGGACAGGGAGTACGACTACGAGCAGTACTTC

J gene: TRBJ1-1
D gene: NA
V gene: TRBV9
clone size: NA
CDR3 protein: CASSVTPSGNTEAFF
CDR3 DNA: TGTGCCAGCAGCGTTACACCCTCAGGGAACACTGAAGCTTTCTTT

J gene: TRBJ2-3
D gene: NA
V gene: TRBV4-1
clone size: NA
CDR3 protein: CASSHVRTGGTDTQYF
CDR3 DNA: TGCGCCAGCAGCCATGTCAGAACCGGGGGCACAGATACGCAGTATTTT

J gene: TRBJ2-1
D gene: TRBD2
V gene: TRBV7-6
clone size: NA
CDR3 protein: CASSELASGSYNEQFF
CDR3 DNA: TGTGCCAGCAGCGAACTGGCTAGCGGGTCCTACAATGAGCAGTTCTTC

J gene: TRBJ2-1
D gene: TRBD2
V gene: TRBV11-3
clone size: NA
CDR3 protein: CASSSKTSGGRDEQFF
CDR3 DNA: TGTGCCAGCAGCTCCAAGACTAGCGGGGGTAGGGATGAGCAGTTCTTC

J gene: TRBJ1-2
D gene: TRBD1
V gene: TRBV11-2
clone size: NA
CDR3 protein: CASSTGGYYGYTF
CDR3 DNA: TGTGCCAGCAGCACAGGGGGTTACTATGGCTACACCTTC

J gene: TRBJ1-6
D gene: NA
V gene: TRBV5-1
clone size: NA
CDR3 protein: CASSQDTSYNSPLHF
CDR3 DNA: TGCGCCAGCAGCCAGGACACCTCCTATAATTCACCCCTCCACTTT

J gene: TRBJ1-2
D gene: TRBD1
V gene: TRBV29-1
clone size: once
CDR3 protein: CSVEGTGGDGYTF
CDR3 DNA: TGCAGCGTTGAAGGGACAGGGGGCGATGGCTACACCTTC

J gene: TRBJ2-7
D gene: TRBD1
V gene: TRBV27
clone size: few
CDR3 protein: CASSLFGGGGDRVFYEQYF
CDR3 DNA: TGTGCCAGCAGTTTATTTGGGGGAGGCGGGGACAGGGTTTTCTACGAGCAGTACTTC

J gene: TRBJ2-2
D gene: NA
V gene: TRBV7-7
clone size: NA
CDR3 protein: CASSLGSGHGELFF
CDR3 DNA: TGTGCCAGCAGCTTAGGGTCGGGGCACGGGGAGCTGTTTTTT

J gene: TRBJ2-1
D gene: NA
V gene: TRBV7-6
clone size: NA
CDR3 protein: CASSLRYNEQFF
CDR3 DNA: TGTGCCAGCAGCTTAAGGTACAATGAGCAGTTCTTC

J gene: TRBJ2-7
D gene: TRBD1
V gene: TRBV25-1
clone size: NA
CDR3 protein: CASSWTGPEQYF
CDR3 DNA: TGTGCCAGCAGTTGGACAGGGCCCGAGCAGTACTTC

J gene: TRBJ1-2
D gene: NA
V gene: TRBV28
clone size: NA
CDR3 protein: CASSPLAGPLSNGYTF
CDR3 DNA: TGTGCCAGCAGTCCGCTGGCCGGGCCATTATCGAATGGCTACACCTTC

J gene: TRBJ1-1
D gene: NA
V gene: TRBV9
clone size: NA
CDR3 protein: CASSVVSVSVGDPEAFF
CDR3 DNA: NA

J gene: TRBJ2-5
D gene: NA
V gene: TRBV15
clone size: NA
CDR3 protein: CATSRARQGWQTQYF
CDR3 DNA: TGTGCCACCAGCAGGGCCCGGCAGGGGTGGCAGACCCAGTACTTC

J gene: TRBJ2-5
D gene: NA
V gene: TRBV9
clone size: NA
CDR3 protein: CASSDQGRETQYF
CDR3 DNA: TGTGCCAGCAGCGATCAGGGTCGAGAGACCCAGTACTTC

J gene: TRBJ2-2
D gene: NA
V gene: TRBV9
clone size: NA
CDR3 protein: CASRVRGTGELFF
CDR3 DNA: TGTGCCAGCAGAGTCAGGGGAACCGGGGAGCTGTTTTTT